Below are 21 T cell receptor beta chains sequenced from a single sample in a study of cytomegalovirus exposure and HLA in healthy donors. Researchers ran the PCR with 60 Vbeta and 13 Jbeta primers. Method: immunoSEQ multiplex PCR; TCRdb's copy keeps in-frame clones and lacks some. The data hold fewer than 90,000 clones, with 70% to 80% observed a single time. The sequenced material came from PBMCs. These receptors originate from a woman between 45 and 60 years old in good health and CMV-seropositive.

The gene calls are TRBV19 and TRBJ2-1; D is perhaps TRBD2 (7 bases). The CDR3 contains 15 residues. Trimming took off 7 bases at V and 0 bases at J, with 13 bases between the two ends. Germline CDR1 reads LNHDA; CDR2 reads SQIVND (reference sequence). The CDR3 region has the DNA TGTGCCAGTATATCTCGGGGGGCCTCCTACAATGAGCAGTTCTTC. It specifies CASISRGASYNEQFF. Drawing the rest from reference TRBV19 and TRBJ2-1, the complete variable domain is DGGITQSPKYLFRKEGQNVTLSCEQNLNHDAMYWYRQDPGQGLRLIYYSQIVNDFQKGDIAEGYSVSREKKESFPLTVTSAQKNPTAFYLCASISRGASYNEQFFGPGTRLTVL.

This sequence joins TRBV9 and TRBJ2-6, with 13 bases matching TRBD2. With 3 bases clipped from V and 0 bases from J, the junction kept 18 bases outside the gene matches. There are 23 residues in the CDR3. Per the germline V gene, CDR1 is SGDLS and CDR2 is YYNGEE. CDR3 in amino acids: CASSAGRGGGGLAGSSGANVLTF. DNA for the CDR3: TGTGCCAGCAGCGCAGGCCGGGGGGGAGGGGGACTAGCGGGGAGCTCTGGGGCCAACGTCCTGACTTTC.

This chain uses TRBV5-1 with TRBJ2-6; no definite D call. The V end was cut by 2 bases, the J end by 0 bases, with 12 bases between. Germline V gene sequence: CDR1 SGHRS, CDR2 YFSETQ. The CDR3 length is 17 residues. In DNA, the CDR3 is TGCGCCAGCAGCTTAGTGCCAGGTCTCTCTGGGGCCAACGTCCTGACTTTC. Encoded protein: CASSLVPGLSGANVLTF.

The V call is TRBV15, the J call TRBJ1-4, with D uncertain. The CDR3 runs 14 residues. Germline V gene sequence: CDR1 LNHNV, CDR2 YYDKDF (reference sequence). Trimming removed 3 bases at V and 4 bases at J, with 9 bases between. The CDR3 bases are TGTGCCACCAGCAGCCCGCCGGGTAATGAAAAACTGTTTTTT. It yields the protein CATSSPPGNEKLFF.

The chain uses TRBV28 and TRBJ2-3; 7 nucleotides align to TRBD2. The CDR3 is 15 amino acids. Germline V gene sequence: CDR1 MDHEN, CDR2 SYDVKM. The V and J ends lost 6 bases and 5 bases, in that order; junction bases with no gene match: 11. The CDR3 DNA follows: TGTGCCAGCAGGCCTCCGGCGGGAGTGAAAGATACGCAGTATTTT. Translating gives CASRPPAGVKDTQYF.

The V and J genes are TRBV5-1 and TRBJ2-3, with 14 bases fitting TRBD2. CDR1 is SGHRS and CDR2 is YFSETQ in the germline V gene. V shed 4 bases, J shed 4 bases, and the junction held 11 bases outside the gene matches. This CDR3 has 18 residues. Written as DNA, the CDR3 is TGCGCCAGCAGCCTTACCGGACTAGCGGGGGGTCCTCCAGATACGCAGTATTTT. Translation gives CASSLTGLAGGPPDTQYF.

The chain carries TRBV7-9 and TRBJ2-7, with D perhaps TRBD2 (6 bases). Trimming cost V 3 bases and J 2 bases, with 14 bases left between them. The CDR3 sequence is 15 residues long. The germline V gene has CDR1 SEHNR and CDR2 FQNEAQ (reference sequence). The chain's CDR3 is CASSLEGGGTYEQYF. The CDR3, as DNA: TGTGCCAGCAGCTTGGAGGGTGGAGGTACCTACGAGCAGTACTTC.

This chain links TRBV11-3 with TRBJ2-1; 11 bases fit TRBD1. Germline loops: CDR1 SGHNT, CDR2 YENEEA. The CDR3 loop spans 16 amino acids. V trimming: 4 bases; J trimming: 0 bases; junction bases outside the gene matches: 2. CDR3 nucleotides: TGTGCCAGCAGCTCCGGGACAGGGGGCTCCTACAATGAGCAGTTCTTC. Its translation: CASSSGTGGSYNEQFF.

The CDR3 region is CASSSPGQGRNEQFF. The CDR3 DNA is TGTGCCAGCAGTTCCCCGGGACAGGGAAGAAATGAGCAGTTCTTC. This chain uses TRBV6-5 with TRBJ2-1, with 9 bases aligning to TRBD1. This CDR3 has 15 residues. J was trimmed by 7 bases and V by 4 bases; bases with no gene match: 8. Per germline, CDR1 MNHEY and CDR2 SVGAGI.

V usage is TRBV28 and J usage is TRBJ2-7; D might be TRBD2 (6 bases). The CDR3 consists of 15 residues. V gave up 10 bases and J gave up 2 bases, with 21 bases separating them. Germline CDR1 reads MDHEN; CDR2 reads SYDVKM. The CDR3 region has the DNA TGTGCCACGTCCCGGCCTTCGGGAGATACCTACGAGCAGTACTTC. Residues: CATSRPSGDTYEQYF.

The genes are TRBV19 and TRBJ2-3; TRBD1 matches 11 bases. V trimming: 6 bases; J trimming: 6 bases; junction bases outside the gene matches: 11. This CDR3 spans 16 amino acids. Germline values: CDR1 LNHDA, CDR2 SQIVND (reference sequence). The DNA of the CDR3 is TGTGCCAGTAGAACCCAAGGACAGGGGGCGGGGGATACGCAGTATTTT. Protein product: CASRTQGQGAGDTQYF.

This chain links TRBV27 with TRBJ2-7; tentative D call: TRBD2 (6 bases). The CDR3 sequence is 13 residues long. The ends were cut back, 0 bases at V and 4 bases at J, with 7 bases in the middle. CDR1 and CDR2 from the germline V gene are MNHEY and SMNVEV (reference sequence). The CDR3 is CASSLSGGYEQYF. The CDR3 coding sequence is TGTGCCAGCAGTTTATCTGGAGGGTACGAGCAGTACTTC.

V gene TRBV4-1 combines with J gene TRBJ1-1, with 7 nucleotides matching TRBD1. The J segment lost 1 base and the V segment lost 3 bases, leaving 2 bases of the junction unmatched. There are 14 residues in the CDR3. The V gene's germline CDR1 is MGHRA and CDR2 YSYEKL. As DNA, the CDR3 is TGCGCCAGCAGCCATCGGGACAGGAACACTGAAGCTTTCTTT. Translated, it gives CASSHRDRNTEAFF.

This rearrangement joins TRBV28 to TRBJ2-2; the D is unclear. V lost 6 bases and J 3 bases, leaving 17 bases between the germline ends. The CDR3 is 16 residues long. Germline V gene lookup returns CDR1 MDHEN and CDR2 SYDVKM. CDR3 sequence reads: CASRALYPVDTGELFF. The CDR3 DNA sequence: TGTGCCAGCAGGGCCTTGTACCCCGTTGACACCGGGGAGCTGTTTTTT. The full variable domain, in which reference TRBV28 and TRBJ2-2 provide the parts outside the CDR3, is DVKVTQSSRYLVKRTGEKVFLECVQDMDHENMFWYRQDPGLGLRLIYFSYDVKMKEKGDIPEGYSVSREKKERFSLILESASTNQTSMYLCASRALYPVDTGELFFGEGSRLTVL.

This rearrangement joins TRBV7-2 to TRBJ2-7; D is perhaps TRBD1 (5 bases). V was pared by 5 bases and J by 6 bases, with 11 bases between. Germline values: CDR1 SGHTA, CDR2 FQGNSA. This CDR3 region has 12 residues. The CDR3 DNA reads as TGTGCCAGCAGCCCCCAGGGTTTCGAGCAGTACTTC. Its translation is CASSPQGFEQYF.

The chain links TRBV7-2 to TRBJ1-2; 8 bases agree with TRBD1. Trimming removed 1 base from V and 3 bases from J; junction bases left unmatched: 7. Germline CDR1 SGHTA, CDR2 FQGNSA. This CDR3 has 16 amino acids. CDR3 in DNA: TGTGCCAGCAGCTTAGTGACAGGGGTTAAGGACTATGGCTACACCTTC. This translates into CASSLVTGVKDYGYTF. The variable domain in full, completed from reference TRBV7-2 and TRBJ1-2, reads GAGVSQSPSNKVTEKGKDVELRCDPISGHTALYWYRQSLGQGLEFLIYFQGNSAPDKSGLPSDRFSAERTGGSVSTLTIQRTQQEDSAVYLCASSLVTGVKDYGYTFGSGTRLTVV.

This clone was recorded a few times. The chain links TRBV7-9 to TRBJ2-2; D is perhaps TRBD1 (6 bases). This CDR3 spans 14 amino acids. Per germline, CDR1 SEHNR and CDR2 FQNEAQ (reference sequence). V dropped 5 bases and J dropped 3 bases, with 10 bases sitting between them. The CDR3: CASSLDSYTGELFF. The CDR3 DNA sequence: TGTGCCAGCAGCCTGGACAGTTACACCGGGGAGCTGTTTTTT.

Here the CDR3 DNA reads TGTGCCAGCAGCTCCCTCCGGGACACTGCAAATTCTAACTATGGCTACACCTTC. Translation: CASSSLRDTANSNYGYTF. The chain recombines TRBV7-9 with TRBJ1-2, with TRBD1 as a possible D gene (6 bases). Trimming shortened V by 4 bases and J by 0 bases, and 21 bases separated the two germline ends. The V gene's germline CDR1 is SEHNR and CDR2 FQNEAQ (reference sequence). This CDR3 is 18 amino acids long.

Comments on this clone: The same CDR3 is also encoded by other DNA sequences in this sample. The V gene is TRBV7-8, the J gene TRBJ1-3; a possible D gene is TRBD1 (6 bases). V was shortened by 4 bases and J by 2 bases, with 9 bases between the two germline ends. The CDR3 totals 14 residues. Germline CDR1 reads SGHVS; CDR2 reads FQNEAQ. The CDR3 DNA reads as TGTGCCAGCAGCTCTCAGGGGCCTGGAAACACCATATATTTT. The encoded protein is CASSSQGPGNTIYF.

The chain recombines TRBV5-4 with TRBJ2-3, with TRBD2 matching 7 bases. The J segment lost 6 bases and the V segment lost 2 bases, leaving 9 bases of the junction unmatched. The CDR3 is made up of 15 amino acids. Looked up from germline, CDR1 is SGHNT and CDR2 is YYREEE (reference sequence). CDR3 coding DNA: TGTGCCAGCAGCTTATCTGGGGGGGGTCTGGATACGCAGTATTTT. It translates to CASSLSGGGLDTQYF.

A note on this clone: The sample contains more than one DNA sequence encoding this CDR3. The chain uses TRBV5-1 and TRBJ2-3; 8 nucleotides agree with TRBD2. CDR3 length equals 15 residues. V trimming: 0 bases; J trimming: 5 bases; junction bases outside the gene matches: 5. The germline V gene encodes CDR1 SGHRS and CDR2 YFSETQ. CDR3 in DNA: TGCGCCAGCAGCTTGGGAGCGGGAGCTGGAGATACGCAGTATTTT. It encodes CASSLGAGAGDTQYF.